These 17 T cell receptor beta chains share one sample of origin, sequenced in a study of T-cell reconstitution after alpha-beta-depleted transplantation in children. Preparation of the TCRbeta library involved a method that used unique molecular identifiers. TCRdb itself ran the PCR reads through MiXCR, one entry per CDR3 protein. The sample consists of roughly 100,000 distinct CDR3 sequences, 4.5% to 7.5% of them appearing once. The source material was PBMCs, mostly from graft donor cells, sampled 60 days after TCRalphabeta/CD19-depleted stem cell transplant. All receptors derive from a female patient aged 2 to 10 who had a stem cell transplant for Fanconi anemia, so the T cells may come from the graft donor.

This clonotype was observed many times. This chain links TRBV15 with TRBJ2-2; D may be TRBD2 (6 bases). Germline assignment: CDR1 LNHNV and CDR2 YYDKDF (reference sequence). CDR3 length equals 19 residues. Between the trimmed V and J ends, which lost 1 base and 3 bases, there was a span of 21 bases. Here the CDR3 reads CATSRALVIGTGDTGELFF. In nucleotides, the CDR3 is TGTGCCACCAGCAGAGCCCTTGTGATCGGGACTGGTGACACCGGGGAGCTGTTTTTT.

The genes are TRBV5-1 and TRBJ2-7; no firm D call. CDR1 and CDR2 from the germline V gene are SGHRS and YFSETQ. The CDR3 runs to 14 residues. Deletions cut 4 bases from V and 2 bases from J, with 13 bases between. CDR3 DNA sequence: TGCGCCAGCAGCCTGAGGCTAAACGCCTACGAGCAGTACTTC. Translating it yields CASSLRLNAYEQYF.

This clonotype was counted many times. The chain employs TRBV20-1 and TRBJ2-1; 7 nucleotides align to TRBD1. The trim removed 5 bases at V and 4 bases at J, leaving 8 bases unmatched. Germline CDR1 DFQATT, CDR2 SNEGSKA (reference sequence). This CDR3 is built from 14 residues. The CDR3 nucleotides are TGCAGTGCTTCCCTCCGGGACAGATACAATGAGCAGTTCTTC. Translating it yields CSASLRDRYNEQFF.

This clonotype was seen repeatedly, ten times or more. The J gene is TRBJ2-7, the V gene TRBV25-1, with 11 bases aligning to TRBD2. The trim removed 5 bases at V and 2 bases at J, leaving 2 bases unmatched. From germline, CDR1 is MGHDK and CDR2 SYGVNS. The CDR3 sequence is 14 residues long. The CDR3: CASSKLAGAYEQYF. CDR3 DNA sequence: TGTGCCAGCAGTAAACTAGCGGGAGCCTACGAGCAGTACTTC.

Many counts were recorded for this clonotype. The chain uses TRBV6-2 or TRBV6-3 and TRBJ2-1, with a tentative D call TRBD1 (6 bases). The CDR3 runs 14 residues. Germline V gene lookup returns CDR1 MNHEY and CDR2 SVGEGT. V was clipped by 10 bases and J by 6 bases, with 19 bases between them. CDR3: CATLDLRDINEQFF. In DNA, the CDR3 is TGTGCCACCTTGGACCTAAGGGACATCAATGAGCAGTTCTTC.

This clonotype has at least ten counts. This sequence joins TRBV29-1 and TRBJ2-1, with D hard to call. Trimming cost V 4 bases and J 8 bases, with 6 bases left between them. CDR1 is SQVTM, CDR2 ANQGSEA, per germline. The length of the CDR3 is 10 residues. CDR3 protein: CSVAWDEQFF. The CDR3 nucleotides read TGCAGCGTTGCGTGGGATGAGCAGTTCTTC.

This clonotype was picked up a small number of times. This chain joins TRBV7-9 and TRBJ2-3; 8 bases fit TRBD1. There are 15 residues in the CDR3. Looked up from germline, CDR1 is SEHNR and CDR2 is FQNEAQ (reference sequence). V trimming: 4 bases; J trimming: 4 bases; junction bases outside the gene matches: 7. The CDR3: CASSSRDRQSDTQYF. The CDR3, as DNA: TGTGCCAGCAGCTCTCGGGACAGGCAATCAGATACGCAGTATTTT.

The CDR3 DNA is TGTGCCAGCAGTCGAATTGGGGGACCAACCAGCTCCTACAATGAGCAGTTCTTC. Translation: CASSRIGGPTSSYNEQFF. The rearrangement joins TRBV2 to TRBJ2-1, with D perhaps matching TRBD1 or TRBD2 (5 bases each). Germline V CDR1 and CDR2: SNHLY, FYNNEI. Trimming stripped 5 bases from V and 0 bases from J, with 20 bases between. The CDR3 is 18 amino acids.

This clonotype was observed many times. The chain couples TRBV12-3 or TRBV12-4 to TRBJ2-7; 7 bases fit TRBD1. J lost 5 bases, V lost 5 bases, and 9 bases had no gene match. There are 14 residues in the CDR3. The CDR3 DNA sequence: TGTGCCAGCAGTCGCGACAGGGTGTCGAACGAGCAGTACTTC. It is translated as CASSRDRVSNEQYF.

In nucleotides, the CDR3 is TGTGCCAGCAGTTCGACTACAGGGGGAATAGATGGCTACACCTTC. This codes for CASSSTTGGIDGYTF. The chain links TRBV7-9 to TRBJ1-2, with TRBD1 matching over 8 bases. Trimming at V came to 6 bases and at J to 6 bases, leaving 12 bases not matched to a gene. The CDR3 spans 15 residues. CDR1 and CDR2 from the germline V gene are SEHNR and FQNEAQ (reference sequence).

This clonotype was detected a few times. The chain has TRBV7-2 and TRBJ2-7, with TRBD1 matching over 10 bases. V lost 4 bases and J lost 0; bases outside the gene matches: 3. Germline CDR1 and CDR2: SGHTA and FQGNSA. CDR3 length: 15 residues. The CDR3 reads CASSYRDRGSYEQYF. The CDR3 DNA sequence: TGTGCCAGCAGCTACCGGGACAGGGGCTCCTACGAGCAGTACTTC.

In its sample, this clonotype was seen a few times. The CDR3 DNA reads TGTGCCAGTAGCAGGGACATCATTAACTATGGCTACACCTTC. Translating gives CASSRDIINYGYTF. The chain combines TRBV19 with TRBJ1-2; a possible D gene is TRBD1 (6 bases). Trimming removed 6 bases from V and 1 base from J, with 12 bases in between. This CDR3 is 14 amino acids long. Looked up from germline, CDR1 is LNHDA and CDR2 is SQIVND (reference sequence).

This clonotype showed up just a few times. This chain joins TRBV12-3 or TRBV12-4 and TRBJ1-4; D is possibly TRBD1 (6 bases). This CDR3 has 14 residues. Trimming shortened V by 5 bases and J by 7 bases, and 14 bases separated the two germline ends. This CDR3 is CASSSRGLVEKLFF. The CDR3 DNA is TGTGCCAGCAGTAGCAGGGGATTGGTTGAAAAACTGTTTTTT.

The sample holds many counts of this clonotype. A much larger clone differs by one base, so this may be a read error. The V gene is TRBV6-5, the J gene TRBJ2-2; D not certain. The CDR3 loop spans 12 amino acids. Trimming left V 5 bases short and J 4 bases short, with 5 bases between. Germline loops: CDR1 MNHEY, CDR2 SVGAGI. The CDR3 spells CASSRTTGELFF. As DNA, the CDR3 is TGTGCCAGCAGTCGGACCACCGGGGAGCTGTTTTTT.

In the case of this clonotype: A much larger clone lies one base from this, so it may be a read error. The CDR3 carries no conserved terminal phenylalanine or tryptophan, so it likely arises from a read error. DNA of the CDR3: TGTGCCAGCAGCCCACTAGGGGACAGGGGAGGGATCACTGAAGCTTTCTGT. This encodes CASSPLGDRGGITEAFC. The rearrangement joins TRBV4-2 to TRBJ1-1; 10 positions agree with TRBD1. Germline CDR1 reads LGHNA; CDR2 reads YNFKEQ. The V segment lost 4 bases and the J segment 4 bases; nucleotides outside the gene matches: 12. CDR3 length: 17 amino acids.

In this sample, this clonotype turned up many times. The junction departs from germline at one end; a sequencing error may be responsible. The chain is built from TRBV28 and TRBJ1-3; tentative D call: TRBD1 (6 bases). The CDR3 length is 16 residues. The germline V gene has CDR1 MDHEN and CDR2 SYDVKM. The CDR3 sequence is CASCFRGSVSGNTIYF. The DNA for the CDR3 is TGTGCCAGCTGTTTCAGGGGTTCGGTCTCTGGAAACACCATATATTTT.

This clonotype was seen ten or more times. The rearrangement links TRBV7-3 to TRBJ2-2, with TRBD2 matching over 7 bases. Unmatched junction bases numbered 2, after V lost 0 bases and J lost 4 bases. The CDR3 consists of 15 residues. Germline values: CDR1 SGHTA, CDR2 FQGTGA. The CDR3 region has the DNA TGTGCCAGCAGCTTAACTCTAGCGGCCACCGGGGAGCTGTTTTTT. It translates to CASSLTLAATGELFF.